This T cell receptor beta chain was recovered during a study of T cell changes during pregnancy in multiple sclerosis. Trimming took off 2 bases at V and 3 bases at J, with 18 bases between the two ends. CDR1 SGHNT and CDR2 YYREEE come from the germline V gene (reference sequence). The CDR3 is 16 amino acids. The protocol was immunoSEQ multiplex PCR, while the TCRdb copy is restricted to in-frame clones and leaves out a portion. The table records roughly 80,000 clones, 85% to 95% of them present only once. This clone has just one count. The sample consisted of peripheral blood, taken after pregnancy. V gene TRBV5-4 combines with J gene TRBJ2-7; a possible D gene is TRBD2 (6 bases). The receptor comes from a female donor in good health, enrolled as a control in a pregnancy study. The CDR3 region has the DNA TGTGCCAGCAGCTTCGGGGGAGCAGTCGGCCACTACGAGCAGTACTTC. The encoded protein is CASSFGGAVGHYEQYF.